The 4 T cell receptor beta chains in this list originate from one sample, sequenced in a study of T cells in localized non-small cell lung cancer. Sequenced by immunoSEQ multiplex PCR; TCRdb stores in-frame clones only, minus some. The sample records roughly 70,000 clones, about 86% being singletons. The material sequenced was peripheral blood, taken before any cancer treatment. The receptors derive from a male donor older than 55 with stage III squamous cell lung carcinoma.

The genes are TRBV6-1 and TRBJ2-5; either TRBD1 or TRBD2 may fit D (7 bases each). CDR3 length equals 16 residues. Germline V gives CDR1 MNHNS, CDR2 SASEGT. V lost 0 bases, J lost 4 bases, and 15 bases lay in between. Written as DNA, the CDR3 is TGTGCCAGCAGTGAAGCGCTTCAGGGGGGGGCAGAGACCCAGTACTTC. Encoded protein: CASSEALQGGAETQYF.

This clone has just a few counts. The rearrangement joins TRBV11-2 to TRBJ1-1; TRBD1 matches at 9 bases. Looked up from germline, CDR1 is SGHAT and CDR2 is FQNNGV. V dropped 3 bases and J dropped 10; count of bases not matched to a gene: 0. CDR3 length: 11 residues. CDR3 bases: TGTGCCAGCAGCTTGGGACAGGGAGCTTTCTTT. It specifies CASSLGQGAFF.

The J gene is TRBJ1-6, the V gene TRBV30; 9 bases are a match to TRBD1. Per the germline V gene, CDR1 is GTSNPN and CDR2 is SVGIG (reference sequence). J gave up 4 bases and V 5 bases, and 3 bases lay outside the gene matches. The CDR3 contains 14 residues. The CDR3 nucleotides read TGTGCCTGGCGTGGACAGGGGTATAATTCACCCCTCCACTTT. It yields the protein CAWRGQGYNSPLHF. The full variable domain, in which reference TRBV30 and TRBJ1-6 provide the parts outside the CDR3, is SQTIHQWPATLVQPVGSPLSLECTVEGTSNPNLYWYRQAAGRGLQLLFYSVGIGQISSEVPQNLSASRPQDRQFILSSKKLLLSDSGFYLCAWRGQGYNSPLHFGNGTRLTVT.

This clone was recorded a few times. The chain employs TRBV7-2 and TRBJ1-6; TRBD1 matches at 7 bases. V lost 6 bases to trimming and J lost 7 bases; unmatched junction nucleotides: 6. CDR3 length equals 14 residues. In germline, CDR1 is SGHTA, CDR2 FQGNSA. The CDR3 DNA follows: TGTGCCAGCAGGAGACCGGGACAGAATTCACCCCTCCACTTT. Protein product: CASRRPGQNSPLHF.